The clone carrying this T cell receptor beta chain appeared once. The target antigen is unknown. Amplified material comprised TCR beta CDR3 regions derived from RNA transcripts. HTBI primers were used in a first-round RT-PCR, which preceded a second-round multiplex PCR. TCRdb processed the multiplex PCR reads anew with MiXCR; each CDR3 protein has one entry. The sample holds about 740,000 distinct CDR3 sequences, 35% to 50% seen once. The CDR3 consists of 15 residues. V shed 2 bases and J shed 1 base, with 11 bases lying between them. Germline CDR1 MGHDK, CDR2 SYGVNS. The entry originates in a study of Graves' ophthalmopathy and Graves' hyperthyroidism. Study findings and constraints: Blood also contained most of the expanded thyroid clonotypes above 0.001 frequency.

Every ophthalmopathy donor presented moderate-to-severe activity, CAS ≥3, NOSPECS ≥4 and duration under 3 months. Clinicians made diagnoses from clinical symptoms, serum thyroxine, TRAb, thyroid ultrasound and orbital computed tomography. Someone took the PBMCs out of approximately 9.2 ml of fresh peripheral blood. The clonotype comes from an adult man with Graves' ophthalmopathy. Input material: peripheral blood. The chain uses TRBV25-1 and TRBJ2-5, with D perhaps TRBD1 or TRBD2 (6 bases each). The CDR3 here is CASSEGGGTQETQYF. The CDR3 nucleotides read TGTGCCAGCAGTGAAGGAGGGGGGACCCAAGAGACCCAGTACTTC.